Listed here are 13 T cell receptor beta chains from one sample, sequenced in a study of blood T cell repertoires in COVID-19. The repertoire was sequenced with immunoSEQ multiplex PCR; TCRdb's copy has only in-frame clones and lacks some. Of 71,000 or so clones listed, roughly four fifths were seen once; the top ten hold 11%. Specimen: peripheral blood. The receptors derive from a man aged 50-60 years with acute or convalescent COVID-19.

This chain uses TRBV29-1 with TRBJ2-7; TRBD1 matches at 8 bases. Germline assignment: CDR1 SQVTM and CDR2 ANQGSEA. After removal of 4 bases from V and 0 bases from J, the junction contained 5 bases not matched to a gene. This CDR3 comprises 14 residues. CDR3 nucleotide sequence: TGCAGCGTTGTGAGACAGGGGAGCTCCTACGAGCAGTACTTC. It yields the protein CSVVRQGSSYEQYF.

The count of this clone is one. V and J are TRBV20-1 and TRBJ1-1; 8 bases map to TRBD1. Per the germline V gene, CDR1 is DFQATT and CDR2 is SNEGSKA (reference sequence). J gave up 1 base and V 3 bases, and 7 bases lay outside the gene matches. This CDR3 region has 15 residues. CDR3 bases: TGCAGTGCTAGTAAGGGGGGGACAGGGAACACTGAAGCTTTCTTT. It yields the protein CSASKGGTGNTEAFF.

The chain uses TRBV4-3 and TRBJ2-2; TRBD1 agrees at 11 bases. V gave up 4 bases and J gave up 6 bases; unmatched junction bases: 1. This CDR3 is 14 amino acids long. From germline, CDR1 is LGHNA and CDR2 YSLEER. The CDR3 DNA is TGCGCCAGCAGCCGGGACAGGGGGGCCGGGGAGCTGTTTTTT. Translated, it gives CASSRDRGAGELFF.

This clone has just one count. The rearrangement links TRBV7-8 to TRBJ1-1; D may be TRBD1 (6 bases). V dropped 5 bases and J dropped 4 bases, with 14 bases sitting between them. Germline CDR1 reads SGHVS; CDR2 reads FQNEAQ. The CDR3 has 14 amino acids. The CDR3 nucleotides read TGTGCCAGCAGCCCCGCCCGGACAGCCACTGAAGCTTTCTTT. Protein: CASSPARTATEAFF.

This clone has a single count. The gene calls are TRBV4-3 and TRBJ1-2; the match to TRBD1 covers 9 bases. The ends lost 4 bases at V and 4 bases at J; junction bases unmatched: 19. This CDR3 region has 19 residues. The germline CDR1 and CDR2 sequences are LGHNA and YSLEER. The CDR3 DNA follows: TGCGCCAGCAGCCGTACTTTCCTCCCGGGACAGGGATCGAGCTATGGCTACACCTTC. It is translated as CASSRTFLPGQGSSYGYTF.

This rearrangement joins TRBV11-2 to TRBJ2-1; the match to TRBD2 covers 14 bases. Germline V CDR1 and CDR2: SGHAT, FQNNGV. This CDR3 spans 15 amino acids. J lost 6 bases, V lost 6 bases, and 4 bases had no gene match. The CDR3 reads CASRWTSGRSNEQFF. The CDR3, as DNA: TGTGCCAGCAGGTGGACTAGCGGGAGGAGCAATGAGCAGTTCTTC.

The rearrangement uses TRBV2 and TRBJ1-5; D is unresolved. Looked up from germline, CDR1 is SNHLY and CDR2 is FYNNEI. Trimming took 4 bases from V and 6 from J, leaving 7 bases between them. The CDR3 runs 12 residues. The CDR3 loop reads CASSVPPQPQHF. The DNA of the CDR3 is TGTGCCAGCAGTGTCCCTCCTCAGCCCCAGCATTTT.

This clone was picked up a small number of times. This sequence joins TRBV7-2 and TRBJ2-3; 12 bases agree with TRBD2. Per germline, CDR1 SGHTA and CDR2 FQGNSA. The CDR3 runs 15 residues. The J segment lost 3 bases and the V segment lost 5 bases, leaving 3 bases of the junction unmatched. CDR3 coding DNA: TGTGCCAGCAGCCCTAGCGGGGGGGCAACAGATACGCAGTATTTT. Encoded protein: CASSPSGGATDTQYF.

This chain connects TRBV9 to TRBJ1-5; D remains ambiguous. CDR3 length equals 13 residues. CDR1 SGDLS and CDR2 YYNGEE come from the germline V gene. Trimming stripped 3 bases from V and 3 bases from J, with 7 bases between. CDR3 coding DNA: TGTGCCAGCAGCGAGGGAGACAATCAGCCCCAGCATTTT. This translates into CASSEGDNQPQHF.

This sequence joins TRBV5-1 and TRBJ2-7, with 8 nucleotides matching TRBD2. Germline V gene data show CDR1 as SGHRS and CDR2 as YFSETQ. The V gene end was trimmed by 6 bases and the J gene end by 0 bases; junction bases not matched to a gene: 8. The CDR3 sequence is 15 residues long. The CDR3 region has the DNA TGCGCCAGCAACGCACTAGCGGATAGCTCCTACGAGCAGTACTTC. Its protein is CASNALADSSYEQYF.

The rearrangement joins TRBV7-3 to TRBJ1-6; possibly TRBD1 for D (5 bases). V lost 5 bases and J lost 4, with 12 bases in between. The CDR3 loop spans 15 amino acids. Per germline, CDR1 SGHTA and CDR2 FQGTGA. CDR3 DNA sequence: TGTGCCAGCAGCCCCGGGGGGGGTTATAATTCACCCCTCCACTTT. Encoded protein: CASSPGGGYNSPLHF. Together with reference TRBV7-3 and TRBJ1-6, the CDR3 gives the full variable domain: GAGVSQTPSNKVTEKGKYVELRCDPISGHTALYWYRQSLGQGPEFLIYFQGTGAADDSGLPNDRFFAVRPEGSVSTLKIQRTERGDSAVYLCASSPGGGYNSPLHFGNGTRLTVT.

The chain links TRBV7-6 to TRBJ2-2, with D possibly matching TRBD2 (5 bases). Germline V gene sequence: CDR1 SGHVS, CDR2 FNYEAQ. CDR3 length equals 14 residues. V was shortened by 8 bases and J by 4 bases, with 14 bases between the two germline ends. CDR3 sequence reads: CASCYSGVTGELFF. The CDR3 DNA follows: TGTGCCAGCTGCTACTCCGGGGTCACCGGGGAGCTGTTTTTT.

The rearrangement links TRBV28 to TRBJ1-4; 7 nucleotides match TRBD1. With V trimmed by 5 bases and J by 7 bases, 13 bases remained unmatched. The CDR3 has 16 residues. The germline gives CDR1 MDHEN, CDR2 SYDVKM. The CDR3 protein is CASSQQGRAVGEKLFF. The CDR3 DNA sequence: TGTGCCAGCAGTCAACAGGGGAGAGCGGTCGGTGAAAAACTGTTTTTT.